One sample yielded the 28 T cell receptor beta chains listed below, sequenced in a study of T cells in Graves' hyperthyroidism and ophthalmopathy. TCR beta CDR3 regions were amplified from RNA transcripts. In the first-round RT-PCR of the TCR CDR3, the HTBI primer set was used. TCRdb reprocessed the multiplex PCR reads via MiXCR and lists one record per CDR3 protein. The sample contains 550,000 to 800,000 distinct CDR3 sequences, 15% to 20% of which appear only once. Sequencing input: blood. The receptor set was obtained from a man younger than 35 with Graves' hyperthyroidism.

In its sample, this clonotype was seen many times. The chain recombines TRBV6-1 with TRBJ2-7, with 9 bases aligning to TRBD2. V was clipped by 5 bases and J by 2 bases; unmatched bases: 4. Germline CDR1 and CDR2: MNHNS and SASEGT. The CDR3 runs to 14 residues. CDR3 sequence reads: CASSPGLAPYEQYF. The CDR3 bases are TGTGCCAGCAGTCCGGGACTAGCACCCTACGAGCAGTACTTC.

In this sample, this clonotype turned up a few times. The rearrangement joins TRBV7-9 to TRBJ2-5, with 7 bases fitting TRBD2. V was pared by 2 bases and J by 4 bases, with 10 bases of the junction left unmatched. The CDR3 has 16 residues. Germline values: CDR1 SEHNR, CDR2 FQNEAQ (reference sequence). The CDR3 sequence is CASSLLAVQIRETQYF. The CDR3 DNA is TGTGCCAGCAGCTTACTAGCGGTCCAAATCAGAGAGACCCAGTACTTC.

CDR3 residues: CSASGPSGSGETQYF. The CDR3 DNA reads TGCAGTGCTAGCGGCCCTAGCGGGAGCGGGGAGACCCAGTACTTC. This chain uses TRBV20-1 with TRBJ2-5; 10 bases line up with TRBD2. The CDR3 consists of 15 residues. Germline assignment: CDR1 DFQATT and CDR2 SNEGSKA (reference sequence). V was pared by 3 bases and J by 5 bases, with 9 bases of the junction left unmatched.

Only a few counts were recorded for this clonotype. The chain combines TRBV24-1 with TRBJ2-3, with 7 nucleotides matching TRBD2. V was clipped by 4 bases and J by 1 base; unmatched bases: 7. Looked up from germline, CDR1 is KGHDR and CDR2 is SFDVKD. The CDR3 is made up of 16 amino acids. The CDR3 region has the DNA TGTGCCACCAGTGACCGTCGGGAGGCCGGCACAGATACGCAGTATTTT. Its protein is CATSDRREAGTDTQYF.

Concerning this clonotype: This clone may be a read error of a much larger clone one base away. Since the CDR3 does not end with the conserved phenylalanine or tryptophan, this likely comes from a read error. This rearrangement joins TRBV30 to TRBJ1-1; D not resolved. Trimming stripped 4 bases from V and 0 bases from J, with 9 bases between. Germline values: CDR1 GTSNPN, CDR2 SVGIG (reference sequence). This CDR3 comprises 13 residues. The CDR3 sequence is CAWNPTVNTEAFS. For the CDR3, the DNA is TGTGCCTGGAATCCTACAGTGAACACTGAAGCTTTCTCT.

This clonotype was picked up many times. The chain has TRBV19 and TRBJ1-1, with D maybe TRBD1 (6 bases). This CDR3 has 14 residues. V lost 9 bases, J lost 0 bases, and 14 bases lay in between. CDR1 LNHDA and CDR2 SQIVND come from the germline V gene (reference sequence). In DNA form, the CDR3 reads TGTGCCAGCGGGATGGACAGACTGAACACTGAAGCTTTCTTT. Amino acid sequence: CASGMDRLNTEAFF.

This clonotype was observed at least ten times. J is TRBJ2-7 and V is TRBV28; a possible D gene is TRBD2 (7 bases). Trimming removed 7 bases from V and 1 base from J, with 14 bases in between. This CDR3 region has 14 residues. The germline V gene encodes CDR1 MDHEN and CDR2 SYDVKM. The CDR3 DNA reads as TGTGCCAGCAAAGGGGGGGGCCTTTCCTACGAGCAGTACTTC. This gives the protein CASKGGGLSYEQYF.

This clonotype was detected ten times or more. This chain uses TRBV3-1 with TRBJ1-1; possibly TRBD1 for D (6 bases). The CDR3 consists of 14 residues. Germline CDR1 and CDR2: LGHDT and YNNKEL (reference sequence). The V gene lost 4 bases and the J gene lost 3 bases, with 12 bases spanning the gap. CDR3 sequence: CASSLDRTYTEAFF. The CDR3 nucleotides are TGTGCCAGCAGCCTTGACAGGACCTACACTGAAGCTTTCTTT.

The chain's CDR3 is CASSGPGTGAGELFF. Here the CDR3 DNA reads TGTGCCAGCAGCGGTCCCGGGACAGGGGCCGGGGAGCTGTTTTTT. The chain joins TRBV7-3 to TRBJ2-2; 10 nucleotides agree with TRBD1. V trimming: 5 bases; J trimming: 6 bases; junction bases outside the gene matches: 6. The CDR3 sequence is 15 residues long. Germline CDR1 SGHTA, CDR2 FQGTGA.

This chain joins TRBV19 and TRBJ2-4; a weak D match, TRBD1 (5 bases). The CDR3 contains 12 residues. The V end was cut by 3 bases, the J end by 6 bases, with 6 bases between. The V gene's germline CDR1 is LNHDA and CDR2 SQIVND (reference sequence). The CDR3 region is CASSIQGNIQYF. The CDR3 region has the DNA TGTGCCAGTAGTATTCAGGGAAACATTCAGTACTTC.

This clonotype turned up a few times. V usage is TRBV7-9 and J usage is TRBJ2-7, with 10 bases matching TRBD1. CDR3 length: 15 amino acids. Looked up from germline, CDR1 is SEHNR and CDR2 is FQNEAQ (reference sequence). J was trimmed by 5 bases and V by 4 bases; bases with no gene match: 8. The CDR3 DNA is TGTGCCAGCAGCTCAGGGGGGACAGGGGTGAACGAGCAGTACTTC. It is translated as CASSSGGTGVNEQYF.

This clonotype has ten or more counts. V gene TRBV12-3 or TRBV12-4 combines with J gene TRBJ2-4; no definite D call. This CDR3 comprises 15 residues. V lost 4 bases, J lost 0 bases, and 10 bases lay in between. CDR3 coding DNA: TGTGCCAGCAGTTCATCAGTCATAGCCAAAAACATTCAGTACTTC. Its translation is CASSSSVIAKNIQYF.

This clonotype was recorded at least ten times. This chain uses TRBV11-2 with TRBJ2-7; D remains ambiguous. The CDR3 length is 15 residues. Trimming left V 2 bases short and J 1 base short, with 12 bases between. Germline CDR1 reads SGHAT; CDR2 reads FQNNGV. The CDR3 sequence is CASSLSPHGSYEQYF. Here the CDR3 DNA reads TGTGCCAGCAGCTTATCACCGCACGGTTCCTACGAGCAGTACTTC.

This clonotype came up a few times. This chain links TRBV24-1 with TRBJ2-2; D not certain. The germline V gene has CDR1 KGHDR and CDR2 SFDVKD. V was clipped by 5 bases and J by 5 bases, with 14 bases between them. The CDR3 runs to 15 residues. Here the CDR3 reads CATSAAWPGTGELFF. DNA of the CDR3: TGTGCCACCAGTGCCGCGTGGCCCGGGACCGGGGAGCTGTTTTTT.

The V call is TRBV29-1, the J call TRBJ2-5, with D possibly called TRBD1 or TRBD2 (5 bases each). This CDR3 is built from 14 residues. CDR1 SQVTM and CDR2 ANQGSEA come from the germline V gene. V was cut by 8 bases and J by 5 bases, with 21 bases left in between. The CDR3 DNA reads TGCAGCTTCCACCGGGGTAGGGGCGACGAGACCCAGTACTTC. Translation gives CSFHRGRGDETQYF. Supplemented by reference TRBV29-1 and TRBJ2-5, the full variable domain reads SAVISQKPSRDICQRGTSLTIQCQVDSQVTMMFWYRQQPGQSLTLIATANQGSEATYESGFVIDKFPISRPNLTFSTLTVSNMSPEDSSIYLCSFHRGRGDETQYFGPGTRLLVL.

This clonotype occurred many times. The rearrangement joins TRBV7-9 to TRBJ2-7; no firm D call. The CDR3 runs to 16 residues. V was trimmed by 2 bases and J by 1 base, leaving 15 bases between them. Germline CDR1 SEHNR, CDR2 FQNEAQ (reference sequence). The CDR3 sequence: CASSLSGRASSYEQYF. CDR3 sequence (DNA): TGTGCCAGCAGCTTATCCGGTAGGGCCTCTTCCTACGAGCAGTACTTC.

The gene calls are TRBV9 and TRBJ2-2, with 9 bases matching TRBD2. CDR3 length: 18 residues. Germline CDR1 is SGDLS and CDR2 is YYNGEE. J lost 3 bases, V lost 0 bases, and 9 bases had no gene match. The CDR3 loop reads CASSVEGAGGPHTGELFF. The CDR3 DNA reads as TGTGCCAGCAGCGTAGAGGGGGCGGGAGGGCCGCACACCGGGGAGCTGTTTTTT.

The rearrangement links TRBV7-9 to TRBJ2-5; tentatively, D is TRBD1 or TRBD2 (6 bases each). The germline V gene encodes CDR1 SEHNR and CDR2 FQNEAQ (reference sequence). The CDR3 is 14 residues long. The V end was cut by 3 bases, the J end by 5 bases, with 13 bases between. The CDR3 coding sequence is TGTGCCAGCAGCTTTCAACAGGGAGGCGAGACCCAGTACTTC. Residues: CASSFQQGGETQYF.

This clonotype appeared many times. V is TRBV13 and J is TRBJ2-1; TRBD2 matches at 10 bases. V was pared by 5 bases and J by 10 bases, with 8 bases of the junction left unmatched. The germline V gene has CDR1 PRHDT and CDR2 FYEKMQ (reference sequence). The CDR3 covers 14 residues. The CDR3 is CASSAPGTSVEQFF. The CDR3 nucleotides read TGTGCCAGCAGCGCGCCCGGGACTAGCGTGGAGCAGTTCTTC.

With regard to this clonotype: One end of the junction fails to match germline, which may point to a read error. V is TRBV6-5 and J is TRBJ1-6, with D uncertain. This CDR3 has 14 residues. Germline CDR1 is MNHEY and CDR2 is SVGAGI. The CDR3: CASIYSSKGLPLHF. CDR3 bases: TGTGCCAGCATTTACTCGAGCAAAGGGCTACCCCTCCACTTT.

This clonotype was counted between two and nine times. V and J are TRBV5-5 and TRBJ2-6; D possibly corresponds to TRBD2 (5 bases). This CDR3 is built from 14 residues. Trimming took 5 bases from V and 3 from J, leaving 9 bases between them. Germline V CDR1 and CDR2: SGHKS, YYEKEE (reference sequence). The CDR3 DNA sequence: TGTGCCAGCAGTCCCGCGGGTGGGGCCAACGTCCTGACTTTC. Translated: CASSPAGGANVLTF.

The chain has TRBV29-1 and TRBJ2-5; weak D call: TRBD2 (6 bases). V lost 4 bases and J 5 bases, leaving 17 bases between the germline ends. The CDR3 sequence is 14 residues long. CDR1 is SQVTM and CDR2 is ANQGSEA in the germline V gene. The CDR3 here is CSVGTGLLAETQYF. CDR3 in DNA: TGCAGCGTTGGGACGGGACTGTTGGCGGAGACCCAGTACTTC.

In its sample, this clonotype was seen a few times. The V and J genes are TRBV19 and TRBJ2-5; D is possibly TRBD1 (7 bases). CDR3 length equals 12 residues. Germline CDR1 reads LNHDA; CDR2 reads SQIVND (reference sequence). Between the trimmed V and J ends, which lost 10 bases and 5 bases, there was a span of 14 bases. This chain's CDR3 is CATNSGGETQYF. The CDR3 DNA is TGTGCCACCAACTCAGGGGGGGAGACCCAGTACTTC.

This clonotype has just a few counts. This may stem from a read error, because a much larger clone lies one nucleotide away. The genes are TRBV28 and TRBJ2-1; D is uncertain. The CDR3 contains 14 residues. Germline assignment: CDR1 MDHEN and CDR2 SYDVKM. CDR3 loop: CASSFRFVSSEQSF. The CDR3 DNA sequence: TGTGCCAGCAGTTTTCGGTTTGTAAGTAGTGAGCAGTCCTTC.

There are a few counts of this clonotype. J is TRBJ1-6 and V is TRBV4-1; tentatively, D is TRBD1 (6 bases). Trimming took 1 base from V and 8 from J, leaving 15 bases between them. CDR3 length equals 16 residues. The germline V gene has CDR1 MGHRA and CDR2 YSYEKL. The CDR3 spells CASSQAAGGQDSPLHF. The CDR3 DNA sequence: TGCGCCAGCAGCCAAGCGGCGGGGGGGCAGGATTCACCCCTCCACTTT.

This clonotype was picked up many times. The rearrangement uses TRBV28 and TRBJ2-2; 10 bases match TRBD2. The CDR3 length is 15 residues. Germline CDR1 is MDHEN and CDR2 is SYDVKM. V dropped 3 bases and J dropped 10; count of bases not matched to a gene: 8. CDR3 DNA: TGTGCCAGCAGTTTGGGAGCGGGAGGGCCAATGGAGCTGTTTTTT. Residues: CASSLGAGGPMELFF.

This clonotype occurred a few times. V gene TRBV20-1 combines with J gene TRBJ1-3; D unclear. V shed 0 bases and J shed 5 bases, with 5 bases lying between them. This CDR3 contains 12 residues. Germline CDR1 DFQATT, CDR2 SNEGSKA (reference sequence). CDR3 bases: TGCAGTGCTAGAGAGACACGAAACACCATATATTTT. Protein product: CSARETRNTIYF.

This clonotype has only a few counts. The V gene is TRBV18, the J gene TRBJ2-7, with 8 bases that match TRBD2. CDR3 size: 16 residues. The trim removed 2 bases at V and 4 bases at J, leaving 10 bases unmatched. Germline V lookup: CDR1 KGHSH, CDR2 LQKENI. The CDR3 sequence: CASSPISTSGSYEQYF. CDR3 nucleotides: TGTGCCAGCTCACCAATAAGTACTAGCGGAAGTTACGAGCAGTACTTC.